This T cell receptor beta chain was found in a study of T cells in Graves' hyperthyroidism and ophthalmopathy. General study results and limits: A model using 13 V-J features told ophthalmopathy apart from stable hyperthyroidism. Most thyroid clonotypes expanded above 0.001 were also detected in blood.

A word on this clonotype: Its antigen is not known.

For the diagnoses, clinical symptoms, serum thyroxine and TRAb, thyroid ultrasound and orbital computed tomography were used. The PBMCs were sourced from fresh peripheral blood (about 10 ml). The length of the CDR3 is 15 residues. V dropped 7 bases and J dropped 0 bases, with 15 bases sitting between them. Germline values: CDR1 SQVTM, CDR2 ANQGSEA. The TCR beta CDR3 regions underwent amplification using RNA transcripts as the source. The TCR CDR3 was amplified in a first-round RT-PCR using the HTBI primer set. One entry per CDR3 protein results from TCRdb running MiXCR on the multiplex PCR reads. Seen here are about 560,000 distinct CDR3 sequences, around 17% observed once, and the top ten hold about 18%.

Sequencing was carried out using blood. V usage is TRBV29-1 and J usage is TRBJ1-4; possible D gene TRBD1, 6 bases. The TCR sequence derives from a woman younger than 35 with Graves' hyperthyroidism. CDR3 region: CSAEYGGSTNEKLFF. CDR3 DNA: TGCAGCGCCGAATACGGGGGCTCAACTAATGAAAAACTGTTTTTT.